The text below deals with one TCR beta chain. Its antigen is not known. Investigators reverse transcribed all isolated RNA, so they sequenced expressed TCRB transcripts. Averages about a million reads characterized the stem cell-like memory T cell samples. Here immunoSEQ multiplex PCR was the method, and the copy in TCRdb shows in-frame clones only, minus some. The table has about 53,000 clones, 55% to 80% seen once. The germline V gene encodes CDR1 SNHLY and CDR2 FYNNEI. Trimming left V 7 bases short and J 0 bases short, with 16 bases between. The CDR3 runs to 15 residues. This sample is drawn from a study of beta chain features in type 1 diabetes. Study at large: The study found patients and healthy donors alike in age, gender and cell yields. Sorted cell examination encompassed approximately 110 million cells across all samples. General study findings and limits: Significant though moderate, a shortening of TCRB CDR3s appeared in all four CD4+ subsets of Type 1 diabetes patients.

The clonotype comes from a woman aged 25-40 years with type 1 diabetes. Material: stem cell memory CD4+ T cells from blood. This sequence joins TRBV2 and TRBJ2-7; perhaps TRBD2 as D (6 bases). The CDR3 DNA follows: TGTGCCAGCACCGAACGTCCGACTAGCTCCTACGAGCAGTACTTC. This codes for CASTERPTSSYEQYF.